This T cell receptor beta chain was obtained from a study of tumor-infiltrating lymphocytes in primary liver carcinoma (dated by TCRdb to the late 2010s). As for the study more broadly: Between late 2015 and March 2016, roughly five patients in China with histopathologically diagnosed primary liver carcinoma had surgical resection. TCRbeta repertoire sequencing covered 35 specimens from 5 patients: roughly 25 tumor regions, 5 adjacent noncancerous liver tissues and 5 peripheral blood samples. Each sample produced about 3.65 to 8 million productive TCRbeta reads, and read depth showed no significant difference between tissue types. Hepatocellular carcinoma (four) or combined HCC and intrahepatic cholangiocarcinoma (one) was present in the five patients, who were three men and two women aged 30 to 69 years. Technical replicate repertoires showed high reproducibility, with mean shared-clone rates around 0.9 and correlation coefficients above 0.95. For each liver tumor, the study sampled five regions along with adjacent normal tissue and blood, and applied TCRbeta repertoire sequencing, expression microarrays and whole-exome sequencing. The five patients had tumors of stage T1-T3 N0M0, with maximum diameters ranging from roughly 4.2 to 11 cm.

Summary of the overall study and its limitations: Only the TCR beta chain was sequenced, so true repertoire diversity is likely underestimated because unpaired alpha chains were not captured. Pairs of tumor regions showed greater repertoire overlap (mean roughly 35%) than tumor-adjacent pairs (17%) or tumor-blood pairs (around 15%), which is consistent with antigen-driven expansion. The top 250 clones made up a significantly larger repertoire fraction in tumors than in blood (p = 0.039). The study included only five patients, and the authors note findings should be validated in a larger study. Since the samples were bulk and unsorted, there was no way to compare CD4+ and CD8+ T cell repertoires.

The CDR3, from cysteine to phenylalanine, totals 15 residues. The CDR3 DNA has 45 bases and is translated from base 1. Taken from the germline V gene, the CDR1 and CDR2 loops are SQVTM and ANQGSEA. A constant-region primer and ProtoScript II reverse transcriptase were used to reverse-transcribe TCRbeta-specific cDNA from roughly 0.55 ug total RNA. TCRbeta libraries were built with three nested multiplex PCR rounds, a slightly modified ARM-PCR procedure. The first two PCR rounds used multiplex TRBV1-TRBV30 forward primers with a Cbeta reverse primer, each for about 10 cycles. Sample barcodes and Illumina adapters were added in a final 25-cycle PCR using Deep VentR polymerase. Amplicons of 200-500 bp were gel-purified with a QIAquick gel extraction kit before sequencing. TCRbeta amplicons were sequenced on an Illumina HiSeq 2500 with 250-bp paired-end reads. The authors processed their data as follows. Quality trimming of reads was performed with Trimmomatic v0.33, and paired reads were merged with FLASH v1.2.11 so that full CDR3 sequences could be recovered. V, D and J germline segments were assigned to the rearranged TCRbeta sequences by MiGEC v1.2.1b. VDJtools v1.0.0 computed clonotype statistics and Shannon-Wiener diversity indices. To cut down on sampling bias, every analysis after diversity analysis relied on just the 250 most abundant clonotypes from each sample. TCRdb redid the processing of the public reads, applying fastp at Q25 and MiXCR, and retained in-frame beta chains. Under each unique CDR3 protein, matching rows form one entry showing the most common genes and DNA. TCRdb, not the authors, supplied the V and J calls. The sample table holds some 320,000 distinct CDR3 sequences, of which 65% were seen once. The top ten clonotypes cover 9% to 10% of the sample.

RNA from unsorted whole blood was extracted with TRIzol reagent, and germline DNA was obtained with the DNeasy Blood & Tissue kit. At the time of sampling, the patients were treatment-naive and had chronic HBV infection. Approximately 4.1 milliliters of peripheral blood were collected into K2EDTA tubes before surgery. As regards this clonotype: Its cognate antigen has yet to be identified. Its ends do not fully match the called genes, so a read error is possible.

The V and J genes are TRBV29-1 and TRBJ2-1, and TRBD2 aligns with 7 junction nucleotides. The clonotype originates from a man aged 35-49 years with primary liver carcinoma and hepatitis B virus infection. The material sequenced was peripheral blood. The CDR3 protein is CSLEGAGPRIDEQFF. The base sequence is TGCAGCCTTGAAGGAGCGGGACCTCGGATCGATGAACAGTTCTTC.